The rows below give T cell receptor beta chains drawn from one sample of a study of CD8 T cells in Susac syndrome. TCRdb called the immunoSEQ multiplex PCR reads again in MiXCR, with one record for every CDR3 protein. The profile shows 200,000 or so distinct CDR3 sequences, around 96% of them singletons. The sequencing input was CD4+ T cells from PBMCs. These receptors were collected from a human donor with multiple sclerosis. Each CDR3 is given with its conserved first and last residue. The order of the fields is V gene, clone size, D gene, J gene, CDR3 protein, CDR3 DNA. A D gene is named only where the DNA matches it firmly. For some rows the clone size is stated as once, few or many, or as a class when expanded; others skip it.

v_call: TRBV10-3
clone_size: .
d_call: .
j_call: TRBJ1-1
cdr3_aa: CAIIGRGEEGTEAFF
cdr3_nt: TGTGCCATCATTGGTCGGGGGGAAGAGGGCACTGAAGCTTTCTTT

v_call: TRBV29-1
clone_size: .
d_call: TRBD1
j_call: TRBJ1-1
cdr3_aa: CSALLGTANTEAFF
cdr3_nt: TGCAGCGCTCTATTAGGGACAGCGAACACTGAAGCTTTCTTT

v_call: TRBV25-1
clone_size: .
d_call: .
j_call: TRBJ2-3
cdr3_aa: CASSFSDTQYF
cdr3_nt: TGTGCCAGCAGTTTTTCTGATACGCAGTATTTT

v_call: TRBV4-1
clone_size: .
d_call: .
j_call: TRBJ1-5
cdr3_aa: CASSQTRARGVLNQPQHF
cdr3_nt: TGCGCCAGCAGCCAAACTAGGGCGCGGGGAGTCCTCAATCAGCCCCAGCATTTT

v_call: TRBV9
clone_size: once
d_call: .
j_call: TRBJ2-2
cdr3_aa: CASSVESSAGGELFF
cdr3_nt: TGTGCCAGCAGCGTAGAGTCTAGCGCGGGCGGGGAGCTGTTTTTT

v_call: TRBV29-1
clone_size: few
d_call: .
j_call: TRBJ1-1
cdr3_aa: CSVDVPENTEAFF
cdr3_nt: TGCAGCGTTGATGTTCCGGAGAACACTGAAGCTTTCTTT

v_call: TRBV30
clone_size: .
d_call: .
j_call: TRBJ1-5
cdr3_aa: CAWSRGRNQPQHF
cdr3_nt: TGTGCCTGGAGTCGGGGACGGAACCAGCCCCAGCATTTT

v_call: TRBV5-4
clone_size: .
d_call: TRBD2
j_call: TRBJ2-7
cdr3_aa: CASSLASGTHEQYF
cdr3_nt: TGTGCCAGCAGCTTGGCCAGCGGGACCCACGAGCAGTACTTC

v_call: TRBV19
clone_size: .
d_call: .
j_call: TRBJ2-2
cdr3_aa: CASIGESTGELFF
cdr3_nt: TGTGCCAGTATCGGGGAATCCACCGGGGAGCTGTTTTTT

v_call: TRBV11-2
clone_size: .
d_call: .
j_call: TRBJ2-5
cdr3_aa: CATTTDYQETQYF
cdr3_nt: TGTGCCACCACGACTGATTACCAAGAGACCCAGTACTTC

v_call: TRBV15
clone_size: .
d_call: .
j_call: TRBJ1-3
cdr3_aa: CATSRGRDSGNTIYF
cdr3_nt: TGTGCCACCAGCAGAGGCAGAGACTCTGGAAACACCATATATTTT

v_call: TRBV3-1
clone_size: .
d_call: .
j_call: TRBJ2-1
cdr3_aa: CASSLLGDNEQFF
cdr3_nt: TGTGCCAGCAGTTTATTGGGAGACAATGAGCAGTTCTTC

v_call: TRBV30
clone_size: .
d_call: .
j_call: TRBJ2-5
cdr3_aa: CAWRSSVIIQETQYF
cdr3_nt: TGTGCCTGGAGATCATCGGTAATCATACAAGAGACCCAGTACTTC

v_call: TRBV3-1
clone_size: .
d_call: .
j_call: TRBJ2-1
cdr3_aa: CASSPRDRGNEQFF
cdr3_nt: TGTGCCAGCAGCCCCCGGGACCGCGGGAATGAGCAGTTCTTC

v_call: TRBV4-2
clone_size: .
d_call: .
j_call: TRBJ1-2
cdr3_aa: CASSQDERAGYTF
cdr3_nt: TGTGCCAGCAGCCAAGATGAGCGGGCGGGCTACACCTTC

v_call: TRBV4-1
clone_size: .
d_call: .
j_call: TRBJ2-5
cdr3_aa: CASSQGALASLETQYF
cdr3_nt: TGCGCCAGCAGCCAAGGGGCACTAGCTTCACTCGAGACCCAGTACTTC

v_call: TRBV11-2
clone_size: .
d_call: .
j_call: TRBJ2-1
cdr3_aa: CASSPPTGNEQFF
cdr3_nt: TGTGCCAGCAGCCCCCCGACTGGGAATGAGCAGTTCTTC

v_call: TRBV29-1
clone_size: once
d_call: TRBD2
j_call: TRBJ2-3
cdr3_aa: CAGRETTDTQYF
cdr3_nt: TGCGCCGGGCGGGAGACCACAGATACGCAGTATTTT

v_call: TRBV3-1
clone_size: .
d_call: .
j_call: TRBJ2-5
cdr3_aa: CASSQMKTQYF
cdr3_nt: TGTGCCAGCAGCCAGATGAAGACCCAGTACTTC

v_call: TRBV18
clone_size: .
d_call: .
j_call: TRBJ2-7
cdr3_aa: CASSPPGPPYEQYF
cdr3_nt: TGTGCCAGCTCACCACCGGGGCCTCCCTACGAGCAGTACTTC

v_call: TRBV7-8
clone_size: .
d_call: TRBD1
j_call: TRBJ2-3
cdr3_aa: CASLTGPTGRTQYF
cdr3_nt: TGTGCCAGCTTGACAGGGCCCACGGGTCGTACGCAGTATTTT

v_call: TRBV9
clone_size: .
d_call: .
j_call: TRBJ2-1
cdr3_aa: CASSLTSGNEQFF
cdr3_nt: TGTGCCAGCAGCCTCACAAGCGGAAATGAGCAGTTCTTC

v_call: TRBV7-9
clone_size: once
d_call: TRBD2
j_call: TRBJ2-5
cdr3_aa: CASTPTSGRVETQYF
cdr3_nt: TGTGCCAGCACCCCGACTAGCGGACGAGTGGAGACCCAGTACTTC

v_call: TRBV30
clone_size: .
d_call: .
j_call: TRBJ1-2
cdr3_aa: CAWTVNRSGYTF
cdr3_nt: TGTGCCTGGACTGTAAACAGGAGTGGCTACACCTTC

v_call: TRBV18
clone_size: once
d_call: .
j_call: TRBJ1-3
cdr3_aa: CASSLRAQTGNTIYF
cdr3_nt: TGTGCCAGCTCACTCCGGGCCCAGACTGGAAACACCATATATTTT

v_call: TRBV20-1
clone_size: .
d_call: TRBD1
j_call: TRBJ1-1
cdr3_aa: CSAPPGQRHTEAFF
cdr3_nt: TGCAGTGCTCCCCCGGGACAGAGGCATACTGAAGCTTTCTTT

v_call: TRBV9
clone_size: .
d_call: TRBD1
j_call: TRBJ1-2
cdr3_aa: CASSVFWDRDVGYTF
cdr3_nt: TGTGCCAGCAGCGTCTTCTGGGACAGGGACGTCGGCTACACCTTC

v_call: TRBV20-1
clone_size: .
d_call: TRBD1
j_call: TRBJ1-1
cdr3_aa: CSARAPTDRSDLEAFF
cdr3_nt: TGCAGTGCTAGAGCCCCCACGGACAGGTCGGATCTAGAAGCTTTCTTT

v_call: TRBV30
clone_size: .
d_call: .
j_call: TRBJ2-7
cdr3_aa: CAWSSRTVVYF
cdr3_nt: TGTGCCTGGAGTTCCCGGACCGTGGTGTACTTC

v_call: TRBV4-1
clone_size: .
d_call: .
j_call: TRBJ2-1
cdr3_aa: CASSPLGMGYNEQFF
cdr3_nt: TGCGCCAGCAGCCCCCTCGGAATGGGTTACAATGAGCAGTTCTTC

v_call: TRBV14
clone_size: .
d_call: .
j_call: TRBJ2-7
cdr3_aa: CASSQNRRNEQYF
cdr3_nt: TGTGCCAGCAGCCAAAACAGAAGGAACGAGCAGTACTTC

v_call: TRBV30
clone_size: .
d_call: .
j_call: TRBJ2-2
cdr3_aa: CAWSREFESGELFF
cdr3_nt: TGTGCCTGGAGCCGGGAATTTGAGAGCGGGGAGCTGTTTTTT

v_call: TRBV9
clone_size: .
d_call: .
j_call: TRBJ2-1
cdr3_aa: CASSGGNEQFF
cdr3_nt: TGTGCCAGCAGCGGGGGGAATGAGCAGTTCTTC

v_call: TRBV3-1
clone_size: .
d_call: .
j_call: TRBJ1-1
cdr3_aa: CASSQGFVPEAFF
cdr3_nt: TGTGCCAGCAGCCAGGGATTTGTCCCTGAAGCTTTCTTT

v_call: TRBV5-1
clone_size: .
d_call: .
j_call: TRBJ2-1
cdr3_aa: CASSLSGTSRSYNEQFF
cdr3_nt: TGCGCCAGCAGCTTGAGCGGTACCTCCCGCTCCTACAATGAGCAGTTCTTC

v_call: TRBV3-1
clone_size: once
d_call: .
j_call: TRBJ1-1
cdr3_aa: CASSQAGYTEAFF
cdr3_nt: TGTGCCAGCAGCCAAGCAGGGTACACTGAAGCTTTCTTT

v_call: TRBV30
clone_size: once
d_call: .
j_call: TRBJ2-1
cdr3_aa: CAWRPTGVPNEQFF
cdr3_nt: TGTGCCTGGAGACCAACGGGAGTTCCCAATGAGCAGTTCTTC

v_call: TRBV9
clone_size: .
d_call: .
j_call: TRBJ2-5
cdr3_aa: CASSVDWKETQYF
cdr3_nt: TGTGCCAGCAGCGTAGACTGGAAAGAGACCCAGTACTTC

v_call: TRBV30
clone_size: .
d_call: TRBD2
j_call: TRBJ2-7
cdr3_aa: CAWSLSGRSYEQYF
cdr3_nt: TGTGCCTGGAGTCTTAGCGGGAGGTCCTACGAGCAGTACTTC

v_call: TRBV7-8
clone_size: .
d_call: TRBD1
j_call: TRBJ1-2
cdr3_aa: CASSLEGAGSGYTF
cdr3_nt: TGTGCCAGCAGCTTAGAGGGGGCAGGGTCTGGCTACACCTTC

v_call: TRBV15
clone_size: .
d_call: .
j_call: TRBJ1-2
cdr3_aa: CATSRGGLIYGYTF
cdr3_nt: TGTGCCACCAGCAGGGGGGGTCTGATCTATGGCTACACCTTC

v_call: TRBV27
clone_size: .
d_call: TRBD1
j_call: TRBJ2-1
cdr3_aa: CASKGAGARNEQFF
cdr3_nt: TGTGCCAGCAAGGGGGCAGGGGCCCGCAATGAGCAGTTCTTC

v_call: TRBV11-2
clone_size: .
d_call: .
j_call: TRBJ2-5
cdr3_aa: CASSFSPGTQYF
cdr3_nt: TGTGCCAGCAGCTTTAGTCCGGGGACCCAGTACTTC

v_call: TRBV9
clone_size: few
d_call: TRBD1
j_call: TRBJ2-5
cdr3_aa: CASSVGQLQETQYF
cdr3_nt: TGTGCCAGCAGCGTGGGACAGCTACAAGAGACCCAGTACTTC

v_call: TRBV20-1
clone_size: .
d_call: .
j_call: TRBJ1-6
cdr3_aa: CSARDFRGSPLHF
cdr3_nt: TGCAGTGCTAGAGATTTCAGAGGGTCACCCCTCCACTTT

v_call: TRBV11-2
clone_size: once
d_call: .
j_call: TRBJ2-1
cdr3_aa: CASGTSSYNEQFF
cdr3_nt: TGTGCCAGCGGGACTTCCTCCTACAATGAGCAGTTCTTC

v_call: TRBV5-1
clone_size: .
d_call: TRBD1
j_call: TRBJ2-7
cdr3_aa: CASSTGTGEYEQYF
cdr3_nt: TGCGCCAGCAGCACGGGGACAGGAGAATACGAGCAGTACTTC

v_call: TRBV12-3/TRBV12-4
clone_size: .
d_call: .
j_call: TRBJ1-5
cdr3_aa: CASSYTGSQPQHF
cdr3_nt: TGTGCCAGCAGTTACACAGGGTCTCAGCCCCAGCATTTT

v_call: TRBV12-3/TRBV12-4
clone_size: .
d_call: .
j_call: TRBJ2-7
cdr3_aa: CASSPGLDEQYF
cdr3_nt: TGTGCCAGCAGTCCGGGACTTGACGAGCAGTACTTC

v_call: TRBV2
clone_size: .
d_call: .
j_call: TRBJ1-6
cdr3_aa: CASSNDSPYSPLHF
cdr3_nt: TGTGCCAGCAGTAATGATTCACCTTATTCACCCCTCCACTTT

v_call: TRBV5-4
clone_size: .
d_call: .
j_call: TRBJ2-4
cdr3_aa: CASSLRGQNIQYF
cdr3_nt: TGTGCCAGCAGCTTGAGGGGTCAAAACATTCAGTACTTC

v_call: TRBV20-1
clone_size: .
d_call: .
j_call: TRBJ1-3
cdr3_aa: CSARVPSSGNTIYF
cdr3_nt: TGCAGTGCTAGAGTTCCGAGCTCTGGAAACACCATATATTTT

v_call: TRBV30
clone_size: .
d_call: .
j_call: TRBJ2-3
cdr3_aa: CAWSVPSTDTQYF
cdr3_nt: TGTGCCTGGAGTGTACCGAGCACAGATACGCAGTATTTT

v_call: TRBV20-1
clone_size: .
d_call: TRBD1
j_call: TRBJ1-1
cdr3_aa: CSVTKQGFLVGTEAFF
cdr3_nt: TGCAGTGTTACAAAACAGGGGTTTCTTGTGGGCACTGAAGCTTTCTTT